These T cell receptor beta chains were read from a single sample in a study of cytomegalovirus exposure and HLA in healthy donors. Method: immunoSEQ multiplex PCR; TCRdb's copy keeps in-frame clones and lacks some. The data hold about 78,000 clones, with around 70% observed a single time. The sequencing sample was made of PBMCs. These receptors all come from a middle-aged woman in good health and CMV-seropositive. The CDR3 runs from the conserved cysteine through the conserved F or W. Fields, in order: J gene, clone size, V gene, D gene, CDR3 DNA, CDR3 protein. D genes are given only for firm matches. Clone size is shown for a subset of rows, as once, few, many or a class of expanded clone.

j_gene: TRBJ1-2; abundance: once; v_gene: TRBV7-2; d_gene: TRBD1; CDR3nt: TGTGCCAGCAGCTCACACCAGGGGGCCTATGGCTACACCTTC; CDR3aa: CASSSHQGAYGYTF
j_gene: TRBJ2-7; abundance: NA; v_gene: TRBV7-2; d_gene: NA; CDR3nt: TGTGCCAGCAGCTTCGGGGGACCCTACGAGCAGTACTTC; CDR3aa: CASSFGGPYEQYF
j_gene: TRBJ1-2; abundance: few; v_gene: TRBV20-1; d_gene: NA; CDR3nt: TGCAGTGCTAGTCCCTGGGAGGGCTACACCTTC; CDR3aa: CSASPWEGYTF
j_gene: TRBJ2-7; abundance: NA; v_gene: TRBV30; d_gene: TRBD2; CDR3nt: TGTGCCTGGTCCCCGGGACTAGAGCATTACGAGCAGTACTTC; CDR3aa: CAWSPGLEHYEQYF
j_gene: TRBJ2-6; abundance: NA; v_gene: TRBV5-4; d_gene: NA; CDR3nt: TGTGCCAGCAGCGCGGAACTCGGGTCTGGGGCCAACGTCCTGACTTTC; CDR3aa: CASSAELGSGANVLTF
j_gene: TRBJ1-3; abundance: NA; v_gene: TRBV4-1; d_gene: NA; CDR3nt: TGCGCCAGCAGCCAAAGATCAGGGCTGGGAAACACCATATATTTT; CDR3aa: CASSQRSGLGNTIYF
j_gene: TRBJ1-1; abundance: NA; v_gene: TRBV18; d_gene: NA; CDR3nt: TGTGCCAGCTCACCACCGAACGGGGGACTGAACACTGAAGCTTTCTTT; CDR3aa: CASSPPNGGLNTEAFF
j_gene: TRBJ1-5; abundance: NA; v_gene: TRBV30; d_gene: NA; CDR3nt: TGTGCCTGGAGTGTATACGCTCCAGGGGCGAGCAATCAGCCCCAGCATTTT; CDR3aa: CAWSVYAPGASNQPQHF
j_gene: TRBJ2-3; abundance: NA; v_gene: TRBV30; d_gene: NA; CDR3nt: TGTGCCTGGAGTCAAGATACGCAGTATTTT; CDR3aa: CAWSQDTQYF
j_gene: TRBJ1-3; abundance: NA; v_gene: TRBV4-1; d_gene: NA; CDR3nt: TGCGCCAGCAGCCAAGATAGGGGGTCCTCTGGAAACACCATATATTTT; CDR3aa: CASSQDRGSSGNTIYF
j_gene: TRBJ1-1; abundance: NA; v_gene: TRBV10-3; d_gene: TRBD1; CDR3nt: TGTGCCACCCGACAGGGCCCAAACACTGAAGCTTTCTTT; CDR3aa: CATRQGPNTEAFF
j_gene: TRBJ1-3; abundance: NA; v_gene: TRBV10-3; d_gene: NA; CDR3nt: TGTGCCATCAACACAGGGTCTGGAAACACCATATATTTT; CDR3aa: CAINTGSGNTIYF
j_gene: TRBJ2-2; abundance: few; v_gene: TRBV18; d_gene: TRBD2; CDR3nt: TGTGCCAGCTCACCGACTAGCGGGGCATCCGGGGAGCTGTTTTTT; CDR3aa: CASSPTSGASGELFF
j_gene: TRBJ1-1; abundance: NA; v_gene: TRBV29-1; d_gene: NA; CDR3nt: TGCAGCGTTCTAGAGACAGGGAACACTGAAGCTTTCTTT; CDR3aa: CSVLETGNTEAFF
j_gene: TRBJ1-4; abundance: few; v_gene: TRBV19; d_gene: TRBD1; CDR3nt: TGTGCCAGTAGCGGGACCGGGACAGGGAATGAAAAACTGTTTTTT; CDR3aa: CASSGTGTGNEKLFF
j_gene: TRBJ2-7; abundance: NA; v_gene: TRBV5-1; d_gene: NA; CDR3nt: TGCGCCAGCAGCTTCGACAGTAAACTCTACGAGCAGTACTTC; CDR3aa: CASSFDSKLYEQYF